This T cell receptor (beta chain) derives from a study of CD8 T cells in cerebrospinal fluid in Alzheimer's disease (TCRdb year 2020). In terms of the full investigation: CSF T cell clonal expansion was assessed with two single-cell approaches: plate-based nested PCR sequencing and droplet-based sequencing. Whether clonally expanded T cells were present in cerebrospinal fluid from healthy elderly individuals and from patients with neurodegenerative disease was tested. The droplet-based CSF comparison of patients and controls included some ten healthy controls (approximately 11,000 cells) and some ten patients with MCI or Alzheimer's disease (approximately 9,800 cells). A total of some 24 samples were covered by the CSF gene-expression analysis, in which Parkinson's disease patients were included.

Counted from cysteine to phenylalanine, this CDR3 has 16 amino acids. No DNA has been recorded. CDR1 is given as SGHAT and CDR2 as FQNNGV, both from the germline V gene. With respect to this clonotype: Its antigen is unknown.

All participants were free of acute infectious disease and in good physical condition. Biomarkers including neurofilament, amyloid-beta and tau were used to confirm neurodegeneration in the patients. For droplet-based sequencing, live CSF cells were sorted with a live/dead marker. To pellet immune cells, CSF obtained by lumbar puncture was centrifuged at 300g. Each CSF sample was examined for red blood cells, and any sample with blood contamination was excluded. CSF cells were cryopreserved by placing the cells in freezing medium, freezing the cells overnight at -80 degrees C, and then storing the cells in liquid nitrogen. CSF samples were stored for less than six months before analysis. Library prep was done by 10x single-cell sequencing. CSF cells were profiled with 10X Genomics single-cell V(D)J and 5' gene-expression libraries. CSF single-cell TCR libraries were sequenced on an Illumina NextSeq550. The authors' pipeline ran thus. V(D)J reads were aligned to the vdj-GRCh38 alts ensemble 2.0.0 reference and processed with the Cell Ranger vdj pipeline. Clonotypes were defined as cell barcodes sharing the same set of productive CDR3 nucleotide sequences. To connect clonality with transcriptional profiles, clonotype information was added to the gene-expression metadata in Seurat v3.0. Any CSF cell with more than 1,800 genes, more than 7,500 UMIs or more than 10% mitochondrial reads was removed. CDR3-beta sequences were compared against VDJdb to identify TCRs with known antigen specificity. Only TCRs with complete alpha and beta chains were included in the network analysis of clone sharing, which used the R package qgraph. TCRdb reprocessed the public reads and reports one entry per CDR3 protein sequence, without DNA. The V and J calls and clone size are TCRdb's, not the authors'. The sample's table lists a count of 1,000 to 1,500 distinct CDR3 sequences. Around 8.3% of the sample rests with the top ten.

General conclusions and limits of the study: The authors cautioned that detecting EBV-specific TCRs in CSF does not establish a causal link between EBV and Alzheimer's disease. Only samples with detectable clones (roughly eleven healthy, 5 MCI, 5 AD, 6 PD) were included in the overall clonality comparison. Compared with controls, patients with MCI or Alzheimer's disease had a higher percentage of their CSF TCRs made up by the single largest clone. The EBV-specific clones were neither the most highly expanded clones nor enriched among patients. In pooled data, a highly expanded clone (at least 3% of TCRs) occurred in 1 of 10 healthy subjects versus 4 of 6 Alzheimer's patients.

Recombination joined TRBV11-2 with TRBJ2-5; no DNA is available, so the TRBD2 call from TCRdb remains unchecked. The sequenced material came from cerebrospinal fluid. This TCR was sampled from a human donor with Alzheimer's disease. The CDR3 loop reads CASSLLTSGSSRTQYF. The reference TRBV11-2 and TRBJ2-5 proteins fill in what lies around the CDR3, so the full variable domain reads EAGVAQSPRYKIIEKRQSVAFWCNPISGHATLYWYQQILGQGPKLLIQFQNNGVVDDSQLPKDRFSAERLKGVDSTLKIQPAKLEDSAVYLCASSLLTSGSSRTQYFGPGTRLLVL.